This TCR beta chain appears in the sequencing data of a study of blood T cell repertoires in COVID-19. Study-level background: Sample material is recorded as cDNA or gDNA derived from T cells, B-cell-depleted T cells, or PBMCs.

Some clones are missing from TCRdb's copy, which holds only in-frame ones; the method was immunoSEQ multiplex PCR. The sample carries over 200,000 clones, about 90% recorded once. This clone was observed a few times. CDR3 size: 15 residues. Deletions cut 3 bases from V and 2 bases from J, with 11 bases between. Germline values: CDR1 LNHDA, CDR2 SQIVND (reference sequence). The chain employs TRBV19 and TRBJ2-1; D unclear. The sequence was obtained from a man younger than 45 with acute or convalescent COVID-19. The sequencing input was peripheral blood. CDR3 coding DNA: TGTGCCAGTAGTATCGGCGGATCCCCCTACAATGAGCAGTTCTTC. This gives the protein CASSIGGSPYNEQFF.